These T cell receptor beta chains were read from a single sample in a study of T-cell memory formation after mild COVID-19. MiXCR, applied by TCRdb to the 5' RACE reads, yields one record per CDR3 protein. The sample consists of 50,000 or so distinct CDR3 sequences, 25% to 35% of them appearing once. Material: PBMCs or a T cell subset sorted from them (not recorded which). These receptors all come from a man aged 18 to 30 who had mild COVID-19 (a few samples of this study predate the infection). Cell type and time point are not known. Each CDR3 is given with its conserved first and last residue. The D gene is left open where the match is weak. A row's size may be missing; if present it is once, few, many or a size class.

>.|TRBV5-1|TRBJ1-3|few
TGCGCCAGCAGCTTGGACCTACTCTACGGGCTCTCTGGAAACACCATATATTTT
CASSLDLLYGLSGNTIYF
>.|TRBV30|TRBJ2-7|few
TGTGCCTGGACCACCGAGTCATCCGAGCAGTACTTC
CAWTTESSEQYF
>.|TRBV6-5|TRBJ2-2|few
TGTGCCAGCAGTTACTCGAAGCCAGGGTGGGGCGGGGAGCTGTTTTTT
CASSYSKPGWGGELFF
>TRBD2|TRBV20-1|TRBJ2-7|few
TGCAGTGCCGGACTAGCGGGTCCGACCTACGAGCAGTACTTC
CSAGLAGPTYEQYF
>TRBD2|TRBV27|TRBJ2-3|.
TGTGCCAGCAGTCCGGGACTAGCGGGGGGGCTTGATACGCAGTATTTT
CASSPGLAGGLDTQYF
>.|TRBV4-1|TRBJ2-1|few
TGCGCCAGCAGCCAGTCGAGCAATGAGCAGTTCTTC
CASSQSSNEQFF
>TRBD2|TRBV7-2|TRBJ2-1|.
TGTGCCAGCAGTTACGCTAGCGGGGTCTTCAATGAGCAGTTCTTC
CASSYASGVFNEQFF
>.|TRBV30|TRBJ2-3|few
TGTGCCTGGAGTGTAGGGGGAGCGGGCACAGATACGCAGTATTTT
CAWSVGGAGTDTQYF
>.|TRBV14|TRBJ1-1|few
TGTGCCAGCAGCCAGGGCTTTGGAGTGATGAACACTGAAGCTTTCTTT
CASSQGFGVMNTEAFF
>.|TRBV5-8|TRBJ2-5|many
TGTGCCAGCAGCTTGGGGGGGACAAAAAGACGAGAGACCCAGTACTTC
CASSLGGTKRRETQYF
>TRBD1|TRBV11-2|TRBJ2-7|few
TGTGCCAGCAGCCCAAGGACAGGGGTAGTCTACGAGCAGTACTTC
CASSPRTGVVYEQYF
>TRBD2|TRBV20-1|TRBJ2-3|.
TGCAGTGCTAGTAGCGGGGGGACCCTCGAGGTTACAGATACGCAGTATTTT
CSASSGGTLEVTDTQYF
>TRBD1|TRBV4-3|TRBJ1-1|few
TGCGCCAGCAGCCCCTCGACAGGGATCACTGAAGCTTTCTTT
CASSPSTGITEAFF
>.|TRBV5-4|TRBJ1-1|.
TGTGCCAGCACCACCCCCGACAGGAACACTGAAGCTTTCTTT
CASTTPDRNTEAFF
>TRBD1|TRBV4-3|TRBJ1-2|few
TGCGCCAGCAGCCAAGATCGGGGACAGGGGGCGCGGGGCTACACCTTC
CASSQDRGQGARGYTF
>TRBD2|TRBV7-9|TRBJ2-3|.
TGTGCCAGCAGCTTAGTCCAGCGGGGGAACACAGATACGCAGTATTTT
CASSLVQRGNTDTQYF
>TRBD1|TRBV4-1|TRBJ1-4|.
TGCGCCAGCAGCCCGCCCCTGACAGGGGTTAATGAAAAACTGTTTTTT
CASSPPLTGVNEKLFF
>.|TRBV7-8|TRBJ2-1|few
TGTGCCAGCAGCTTGGGGGACGAGCAGTTCTTC
CASSLGDEQFF
>.|TRBV6-2/TRBV6-3|TRBJ1-1|few
TGTGCCAGCAGTTACCTACGGAACACTGAAGCTTTCTTT
CASSYLRNTEAFF
>TRBD1|TRBV19|TRBJ1-5|few
TGTGCCAGTAGTATCACAGGGGCCAGAAATCAGCCCCAGCATTTT
CASSITGARNQPQHF
>.|TRBV28|TRBJ2-6|.
TGTGCCAGCAGTTTTTATCCTGGGGCCAACGTCCTGACTTTC
CASSFYPGANVLTF
>TRBD1|TRBV6-6|TRBJ2-3|few
TGTGCCAGCAGAACAGGGGGAGGCGCAGATACGCAGTATTTT
CASRTGGGADTQYF
>.|TRBV29-1|TRBJ2-1|few
TGCAGCGTCAACGGCGGATACAATGAGCAGTTCTTC
CSVNGGYNEQFF
>TRBD2|TRBV4-1|TRBJ2-5|.
TGCGCCAGCAGCCACTCCGGGGGGGCGGAGACCCAGTACTTC
CASSHSGGAETQYF